The 16 T cell receptor beta chains below were found in one sample sequenced in a study of T cells in Graves' hyperthyroidism and ophthalmopathy. Template material for amplifying TCR beta CDR3 regions consisted of RNA transcripts. The TCR CDR3 was amplified in a first-round RT-PCR using the HTBI primer set. TCRdb fed the multiplex PCR reads into MiXCR, producing one record per CDR3 protein. The sample yields hundreds of thousands of distinct CDR3 sequences, just under 20% seen once. Sequenced sample: blood. These receptors all come from a man in his forties with Graves' ophthalmopathy.

The chain combines TRBV5-6 with TRBJ2-1; a weak D match, TRBD2 (6 bases). Germline CDR1 SGHDT, CDR2 YYEEEE. This CDR3 has 14 residues. V was shortened by 2 bases and J by 9 bases, with 15 bases between the two germline ends. The CDR3 protein is CASSLLLGGVEQFF. For the CDR3, the DNA is TGTGCCAGCAGCTTATTGCTAGGAGGGGTTGAGCAGTTCTTC.

A few counts support this clonotype. CDR3 nucleotide sequence: TGTGCCAGCAGTTTAAGGGAGAATGAAAAACTGTTTTTT. Translation: CASSLRENEKLFF. This chain connects TRBV27 to TRBJ1-4; no clear D. Trimming stripped 2 bases from V and 5 bases from J, with 6 bases between. This CDR3 is built from 13 residues. Germline CDR1 MNHEY, CDR2 SMNVEV (reference sequence).

This rearrangement joins TRBV6-2 or TRBV6-3 to TRBJ1-1, with a tentative D call TRBD1 (5 bases). Germline V lookup: CDR1 MNHEY, CDR2 SVGEGT. The CDR3 is 16 residues long. Trimming removed 2 bases at V and 3 bases at J, with 16 bases between. CDR3 nucleotides: TGTGCCAGCAGTTACGCGCCGGGGACGACGTACACTGAAGCTTTCTTT. It codes for CASSYAPGTTYTEAFF.

The rearrangement joins TRBV27 to TRBJ2-7; D may be TRBD1 (6 bases). Germline V gives CDR1 MNHEY, CDR2 SMNVEV (reference sequence). The CDR3 loop spans 11 amino acids. V was trimmed by 7 bases and J by 10 bases, leaving 14 bases between them. The CDR3 is CASTVGARQYF. The CDR3 bases are TGTGCCAGCACAGTGGGGGCTAGACAGTACTTC.

This clonotype was recorded at least ten times. The V gene is TRBV2, the J gene TRBJ1-1, with D hard to call. Per the germline V gene, CDR1 is SNHLY and CDR2 is FYNNEI. This CDR3 has 13 residues. V shed 11 bases and J shed 3 bases, with 16 bases lying between them. In nucleotides, the CDR3 is TGTGCCTTAGAATCGGGAGAGGACACTGAAGCTTTCTTT. Translation: CALESGEDTEAFF.

This clonotype was seen at least ten times. The chain joins TRBV5-1 to TRBJ2-1; D remains unclear. V lost 4 bases to trimming and J lost 3 bases, with 11 bases between them. The CDR3 consists of 14 residues. Germline-derived CDR1 and CDR2 are SGHRS and YFSETQ. CDR3 protein: CASSDPDNYNEQFF. CDR3 DNA: TGCGCCAGCAGCGACCCCGACAACTACAATGAGCAGTTCTTC.

This clonotype occurred a few times. The V and J genes are TRBV12-3 or TRBV12-4 and TRBJ2-5, with D uncertain. Trimming took off 3 bases at V and 7 bases at J, with 9 bases between the two ends. The length of the CDR3 is 12 residues. DNA for the CDR3: TGTGCCAGCAGTTTTGGGTCCGGGACCCAGTACTTC. This codes for CASSFGSGTQYF.

V usage is TRBV28 and J usage is TRBJ2-2, with 11 positions matching TRBD2. CDR3 size: 16 residues. Germline CDR1 reads MDHEN; CDR2 reads SYDVKM. V lost 5 bases, J lost 8 bases, and 10 bases stayed unmatched. DNA for the CDR3: TGTGCCAGCAGTCCGCTAGCGGGAGGTTGGTTGGGGGAGCTGTTTTTT. It codes for CASSPLAGGWLGELFF.

A remark on this clonotype: A much larger clone differs by one base, so this may be a read error. The rearrangement joins TRBV7-6 to TRBJ2-7, with 7 bases that match TRBD2. V shed 2 bases, J shed 6 bases, and the junction held 4 bases outside the gene matches. The CDR3 is 13 amino acids. Germline V gives CDR1 SGHVS, CDR2 FNYEAQ. Written as DNA, the CDR3 is TGTGCCAGCAGCTTATATGGCGGGAGCGAGCAGTACTTC. Translated: CASSLYGGSEQYF.

This clonotype was recorded a few times. The chain employs TRBV19 and TRBJ1-1; D is uncertain. V lost 3 bases, J lost 4 bases, and 18 bases lay in between. CDR1 is LNHDA, CDR2 SQIVND, per germline (reference sequence). The CDR3 runs to 16 residues. CDR3 in amino acids: CASSIRGGVLTTEAFF. The CDR3 DNA sequence: TGTGCCAGTAGTATCCGGGGTGGGGTGTTGACCACTGAAGCTTTCTTT.

This clonotype was counted a few times. The rearrangement uses TRBV27 and TRBJ2-4; 8 bases match TRBD2. The CDR3 is made up of 14 amino acids. Germline V gene sequence: CDR1 MNHEY, CDR2 SMNVEV (reference sequence). Trimming took 6 bases from V and 1 from J; bases not matched to a gene: 2. This chain's CDR3 is CASRSSGAKNIQYF. In DNA, the CDR3 is TGTGCCAGCAGGTCTAGCGGGGCCAAAAACATTCAGTACTTC.

This clonotype came up many times. CDR3 sequence (DNA): TGTGCCAGCAGCCCCGACGAAGCTTTCTTT. Translation: CASSPDEAFF. The chain couples TRBV11-3 to TRBJ1-1; the D is unclear. V was cut by 5 bases and J by 8 bases, with 6 bases left in between. The CDR3 length is 10 residues. The V gene's germline CDR1 is SGHNT and CDR2 YENEEA.

This clonotype was observed many times. The chain recombines TRBV16 with TRBJ2-7, with a possible D match to TRBD2 (5 bases). The V end lost 3 bases, the J end lost 2 bases, and 11 bases lay between the germline ends. The CDR3 is 14 residues long. The germline CDR1 and CDR2 sequences are KGHSY and FQNENV. CDR3 in amino acids: CASSQGGLPYEQYF. The CDR3 DNA reads as TGTGCCAGCAGCCAGGGCGGGCTACCCTACGAGCAGTACTTC.

This clonotype was picked up many times. The chain is built from TRBV28 and TRBJ1-5; D may be TRBD1 (6 bases). The CDR3 has 15 residues. V dropped 3 bases and J dropped 3 bases, with 12 bases sitting between them. Germline lookup yields CDR1 MDHEN and CDR2 SYDVKM. CDR3 DNA sequence: TGTGCCAGCAGTTTGGGGGGGCAGTCCAATCAGCCCCAGCATTTT. Its protein is CASSLGGQSNQPQHF. Drawing the rest from reference TRBV28 and TRBJ1-5, the complete variable domain is DVKVTQSSRYLVKRTGEKVFLECVQDMDHENMFWYRQDPGLGLRLIYFSYDVKMKEKGDIPEGYSVSREKKERFSLILESASTNQTSMYLCASSLGGQSNQPQHFGDGTRLSIL.

This clonotype came up many times. This sequence joins TRBV20-1 and TRBJ2-3, with D perhaps given as TRBD1 or TRBD2 (5 bases each). From germline, CDR1 is DFQATT and CDR2 SNEGSKA (reference sequence). V dropped 4 bases and J dropped 11 bases, with 19 bases sitting between them. The CDR3 sequence is 13 residues long. This chain's CDR3 is CSATGAPSWKQYF. DNA for the CDR3: TGCAGTGCTACCGGGGCCCCCTCCTGGAAGCAGTATTTT.

A note on this clonotype: The junction departs from the called germline gene at one end, perhaps through a read error. V and J are TRBV7-7 and TRBJ2-2; 9 bases are shared with TRBD1. Germline CDR1 is SSHAT and CDR2 is FNYEAQ (reference sequence). The CDR3 has 17 amino acids. The CDR3 is CASSPNQRTGDNGELFF. In DNA, the CDR3 is TGTGCTAGCAGCCCCAATCAAAGGACAGGGGATAATGGGGAGCTGTTTTTT. The entire variable domain, with the rest obtained from reference TRBV7-7 and TRBJ2-2, is as follows: GAGVSQSPRYKVTKRGQDVTLRCDPISSHATLYWYQQALGQGPEFLTYFNYEAQPDKSGLPSDRFSAERPEGSISTLTIQRTEQRDSAMYRCASSPNQRTGDNGELFFGEGSRLTVL.